The rows below give T cell receptor beta chains drawn from one sample of a study of blood T cell repertoires in COVID-19. Measured with immunoSEQ multiplex PCR; TCRdb has only the in-frame clones, and not every one. The sample consists of roughly 340,000 clones, about 89% of them appearing once. Input material: peripheral blood. These receptors were taken from a woman between 45 and 65 years old with COVID-19, enrolled during active disease. The CDR3 runs from the conserved cysteine through the conserved F or W. A D gene is named only where the DNA matches it firmly. A clone size is listed for some rows: how often the clone was seen (once, few, many), or a class if it is expanded.

j_call d_call v_call clone_size cdr3_aa cdr3_nt
TRBJ1-1 TRBD1 TRBV5-1 . CASTQQLTGETEAFF TGCGCCAGCACCCAACAGCTGACAGGGGAGACTGAAGCTTTCTTT
TRBJ2-7 . TRBV29-1 few CSVEGGWGSKDEQYF TGCAGCGTTGAAGGGGGCTGGGGTAGTAAAGACGAGCAGTACTTC
TRBJ2-7 . TRBV7-3 . CASSLTPGVSYEQYF TGTGCCAGCAGCTTAACGCCCGGGGTTTCCTACGAGCAGTACTTC
TRBJ1-2 TRBD1 TRBV7-2 . CASSLTGTGVRSDGYTF TGTGCCAGCAGCTTGACCGGGACAGGGGTACGGTCTGATGGCTACACCTTC
TRBJ1-2 . TRBV24-1 once CATSDLGGDGYTF TGTGCCACCAGTGATTTGGGAGGGGATGGCTACACCTTC
TRBJ1-5 TRBD1 TRBV11-2 . CASSPDRVGQPQHF TGTGCCAGCAGCCCAGACAGGGTCGGTCAGCCCCAGCATTTT
TRBJ1-3 . TRBV5-6 . CASSVSISSGNTIYF TGTGCCAGCAGTGTTTCTATTAGCTCTGGAAACACCATATATTTT
TRBJ2-1 . TRBV15 . CATSRNRGLLIYNEQFF TGTGCCACCAGCAGAAATAGGGGGTTGTTGATCTACAATGAGCAGTTCTTC
TRBJ2-2 . TRBV19 . CASSIEATNTGELFF TGTGCCAGTAGTATCGAAGCGACGAACACCGGGGAGCTGTTTTTT
TRBJ1-2 TRBD1 TRBV7-2 . CASSHQTGGYGYTF TGTGCCAGCAGCCACCAGACAGGGGGCTATGGCTACACCTTC
TRBJ2-1 TRBD1 TRBV5-4 . CASGTGEYNEQFF TGTGCCAGCGGGACAGGGGAGTACAATGAGCAGTTCTTC
TRBJ2-2 TRBD1 TRBV7-3 . CASSLTGQLNTGELFF TGTGCCAGCAGCTTAACGGGACAGCTGAACACCGGGGAGCTGTTTTTT
TRBJ2-7 TRBD2 TRBV7-2 . CASSLITSGYEQYF TGTGCCAGCAGCTTAATTACTAGCGGCTACGAGCAGTACTTC
TRBJ2-1 . TRBV30 . CAWGRNRVSSYNEQFF TGTGCCTGGGGGAGAAACAGGGTGTCCTCCTACAATGAGCAGTTCTTC
TRBJ2-7 . TRBV18 . CASSQSTGNYEQYF TGTGCCAGCTCACAATCAACAGGGAACTACGAGCAGTACTTC
TRBJ1-2 . TRBV5-1 . CASSLEGVPPSNYGYTF TGCGCCAGCAGCTTGGAGGGGGTCCCCCCCTCTAACTATGGCTACACCTTC
TRBJ2-1 TRBD2 TRBV24-1 . CATSPTPGTSGNNEQFF TGTGCCACCAGCCCCACCCCCGGGACTAGCGGGAACAATGAGCAGTTCTTC
TRBJ2-3 TRBD2 TRBV18 once CASSPLLRELNTDTQYF TGTGCCAGCTCACCACTTTTGCGGGAGTTGAACACAGATACGCAGTATTTT
TRBJ1-2 . TRBV3-1/TRBV3-2 once CASSPSTGFYNYGYTF TGTGCCAGCAGCCCCTCGACGGGGTTTTATAACTATGGCTACACCTTC
TRBJ1-5 . TRBV7-9 . CASSTDRQDQPQHF TGTGCCAGCAGTACCGACAGGCAAGATCAGCCCCAGCATTTT
TRBJ2-6 TRBD1 TRBV7-3 . CASSPKGQGRGANVLTF TGTGCCAGCAGCCCCAAAGGACAGGGGAGAGGGGCCAACGTCCTGACTTTC
TRBJ2-1 . TRBV6-5 . CASRKTNVPGGEQFF TGTGCCAGCAGAAAAACCAACGTCCCCGGCGGTGAGCAGTTCTTC
TRBJ2-7 . TRBV7-9 . CASSLAGTLSYEQYF TGTGCCAGCAGCTTAGCCGGGACTTTATCCTACGAGCAGTACTTC
TRBJ2-7 . TRBV7-8 once CASSLRGGQSYEQYF TGTGCCAGCAGCTTAAGGGGGGGCCAAAGCTACGAGCAGTACTTC
TRBJ2-1 . TRBV15 once CATSREAGYSYNEQFF TGTGCCACCAGCAGAGAAGCGGGCTACTCCTACAATGAGCAGTTCTTC
TRBJ1-2 . TRBV10-2 . CASRLGRGDYGYTF TGCGCCAGCCGGCTTGGTCGCGGAGACTATGGCTACACCTTC